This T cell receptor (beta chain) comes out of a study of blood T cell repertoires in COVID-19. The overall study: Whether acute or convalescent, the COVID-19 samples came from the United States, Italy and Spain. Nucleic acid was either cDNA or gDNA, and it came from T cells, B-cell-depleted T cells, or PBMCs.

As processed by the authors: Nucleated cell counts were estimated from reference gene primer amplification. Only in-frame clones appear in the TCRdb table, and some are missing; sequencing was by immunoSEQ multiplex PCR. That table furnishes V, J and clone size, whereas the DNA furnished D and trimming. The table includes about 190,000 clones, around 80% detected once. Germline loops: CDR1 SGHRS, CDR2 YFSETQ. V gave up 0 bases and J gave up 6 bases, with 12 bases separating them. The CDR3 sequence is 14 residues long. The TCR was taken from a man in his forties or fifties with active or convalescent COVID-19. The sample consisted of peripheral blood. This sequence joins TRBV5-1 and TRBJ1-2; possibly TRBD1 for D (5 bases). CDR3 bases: TGCGCCAGCAGCTTGGCCGACCCGGGGGATGGCTACACCTTC. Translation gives CASSLADPGDGYTF.